One and the same sample provided the 22 T cell receptor beta chains below, sequenced in a study of blood T cell repertoires in COVID-19. The method was immunoSEQ multiplex PCR; TCRdb's version includes in-frame clones alone and lacks a portion of them. The repertoire holds about 110,000 clones, 70% to 90% seen once, with 4% to 5% in the top ten. The sample was peripheral blood. The receptor set was obtained from a human donor in a cohort sampled during active COVID-19.

The chain has TRBV6-1 and TRBJ1-2; weak D call: TRBD1 (6 bases). V shed 2 bases and J shed 7 bases, with 14 bases lying between them. The CDR3 is made up of 14 amino acids. CDR1 is MNHNS and CDR2 is SASEGT in the germline V gene. This chain's CDR3 is CASSEYATGAGYTF. The CDR3 coding sequence is TGTGCCAGCAGTGAATACGCGACAGGTGCTGGCTACACCTTC.

The V and J genes are TRBV5-1 and TRBJ2-2; D may be TRBD2 (5 bases). Germline CDR1 SGHRS, CDR2 YFSETQ. V shed 0 bases and J shed 1 base, with 10 bases lying between them. CDR3 length: 16 amino acids. The CDR3 DNA sequence: TGCGCCAGCAGCTTGGGGGCTAGCTTGAACACCGGGGAGCTGTTTTTT. It codes for CASSLGASLNTGELFF.

This clone was seen just once. The chain recombines TRBV6-5 with TRBJ2-7; tentative D call: TRBD1 (5 bases). Trimming shortened V by 0 bases and J by 3 bases, and 12 bases separated the two germline ends. From germline, CDR1 is MNHEY and CDR2 SVGAGI. The CDR3 length is 15 residues. The CDR3 loop reads CASSYSKQAYYEQYF. In DNA, the CDR3 is TGTGCCAGCAGTTACTCGAAACAGGCGTACTACGAGCAGTACTTC.

The genes are TRBV30 and TRBJ2-3; TRBD1 might be the D (6 bases). The CDR3 runs 15 residues. The V gene's germline CDR1 is GTSNPN and CDR2 SVGIG (reference sequence). V shed 0 bases and J shed 1 base, with 11 bases lying between them. The CDR3 loop is CAWSVLGGRTDTQYF. The DNA for the CDR3 is TGTGCCTGGAGTGTACTAGGGGGTCGCACAGATACGCAGTATTTT.

The chain employs TRBV2 and TRBJ2-3, with 12 bases lining up with TRBD1. The CDR3 consists of 15 residues. The V and J ends lost 7 bases and 10 bases, in that order; junction bases with no gene match: 12. Per germline, CDR1 SNHLY and CDR2 FYNNEI. The CDR3 region is CASTEGDRGRLAQYF. The CDR3 DNA is TGTGCCAGCACCGAAGGGGACAGGGGGCGCTTAGCGCAGTATTTT. The whole variable domain, filled in from reference TRBV2 and TRBJ2-3, reads EPEVTQTPSHQVTQMGQEVILRCVPISNHLYFYWYRQILGQKVEFLVSFYNNEISEKSEIFDDQFSVERPDGSNFTLKIRSTKLEDSAMYFCASTEGDRGRLAQYFGPGTRLTVL.

The J gene is TRBJ2-6, the V gene TRBV19, with a possible D match to TRBD2 (5 bases). From germline, CDR1 is LNHDA and CDR2 SQIVND (reference sequence). V lost 0 bases, J lost 2 bases, and 11 bases lay in between. The CDR3 loop spans 17 amino acids. The CDR3 loop is CASSIDGGQAGANVLTF. In DNA form, the CDR3 reads TGTGCCAGTAGTATAGATGGCGGGCAGGCTGGGGCCAACGTCCTGACTTTC. The full variable domain, with the rest looked up from reference TRBV19 and TRBJ2-6, is DGGITQSPKYLFRKEGQNVTLSCEQNLNHDAMYWYRQDPGQGLRLIYYSQIVNDFQKGDIAEGYSVSREKKESFPLTVTSAQKNPTAFYLCASSIDGGQAGANVLTFGAGSRLTVL.

This clone was detected only once. The genes are TRBV7-2 and TRBJ2-2; TRBD1 is a possible D gene (6 bases). Germline lookup yields CDR1 SGHTA and CDR2 FQGNSA. The CDR3 is 14 amino acids. V lost 5 bases, J lost 1 base, and 8 bases lay in between. CDR3 protein: CASSQTGNTGELFF. The CDR3 DNA reads TGTGCCAGCAGCCAGACAGGGAACACCGGGGAGCTGTTTTTT.

The chain couples TRBV18 to TRBJ2-4, with 9 positions matching TRBD1. V lost 5 bases and J lost 4; bases outside the gene matches: 3. This CDR3 is 14 amino acids long. Germline CDR1 KGHSH, CDR2 LQKENI. The CDR3 loop reads CASSSGQGKNIQYF. DNA for the CDR3: TGTGCCAGCTCATCGGGACAGGGAAAAAACATTCAGTACTTC.

The V call is TRBV7-9, the J call TRBJ2-3; D unclear. Deletions cut 3 bases from V and 2 bases from J, with 6 bases between. Germline lookup yields CDR1 SEHNR and CDR2 FQNEAQ (reference sequence). The CDR3 runs 13 residues. CDR3: CASSLRNTDTQYF. The CDR3, as DNA: TGTGCCAGCAGCTTGAGGAACACAGATACGCAGTATTTT.

In regard to this clone: The identical CDR3 is also encoded by other nucleotide sequences in the sample. J is TRBJ2-3 and V is TRBV19; no clear D. Germline CDR1 and CDR2: LNHDA and SQIVND (reference sequence). The germline V and J ends were trimmed by 3 bases and 5 bases, with 3 bases remaining between them. This CDR3 contains 11 residues. CDR3 nucleotide sequence: TGTGCCAGTAGTATTAGAGATACGCAGTATTTT. Translated: CASSIRDTQYF.

CDR3 sequence: CASISDRYATEAFF. In DNA, the CDR3 is TGTGCCAGTATCTCGGACAGGTACGCCACTGAAGCTTTCTTT. V usage is TRBV19 and J usage is TRBJ1-1; TRBD1 agrees at 7 bases. With V trimmed by 7 bases and J by 4 bases, 9 bases remained unmatched. Germline values: CDR1 LNHDA, CDR2 SQIVND (reference sequence). The length of the CDR3 is 14 residues.

This chain joins TRBV13 and TRBJ1-1; D call uncertain. This CDR3 has 16 residues. Germline lookup yields CDR1 PRHDT and CDR2 FYEKMQ (reference sequence). V lost 5 bases and J lost 0, with 16 bases in between. CDR3 in DNA: TGTGCCAGCAGCGTCACCGGAGGCAGCATGAACACTGAAGCTTTCTTT. Protein sequence: CASSVTGGSMNTEAFF.

Here the CDR3 DNA reads TGTGCCAGCAGTTACTCGACTTACACCGCCGGGGAGCTGTTTTTT. This sequence encodes CASSYSTYTAGELFF. This sequence joins TRBV6-5 and TRBJ2-2; the D is unclear. Trimming cost V 0 bases and J 6 bases, with 11 bases left between them. The germline CDR1 and CDR2 sequences are MNHEY and SVGAGI. The length of the CDR3 is 15 residues.

This chain links TRBV6-2 or TRBV6-3 with TRBJ2-1, with D tentatively TRBD1 (5 bases). The CDR3 sequence is 13 residues long. V lost 5 bases to trimming and J lost 8 bases, with 13 bases between them. CDR1 and CDR2 from the germline V gene are MNHEY and SVGEGT. DNA for the CDR3: TGTGCCAGCAGTGTTTTAAAGGGGTATGAGCAGTTCTTC. Translation: CASSVLKGYEQFF.

The chain recombines TRBV11-1 with TRBJ1-1; weak D call: TRBD1 (6 bases). Germline-derived CDR1 and CDR2 are SGHAT and FQDESV (reference sequence). The CDR3 is made up of 15 amino acids. The germline V and J ends were trimmed by 3 bases and 5 bases, with 16 bases remaining between them. The CDR3 DNA reads TGTGCCAGCAGCTTGCAACGGACAGAAGTAACTGAAGCTTTCTTT. Its translation is CASSLQRTEVTEAFF.

There are many counts of this clone. V usage is TRBV14 and J usage is TRBJ2-3; no firm D call. Trimming removed 0 bases from V and 5 bases from J, with 6 bases in between. The CDR3 runs to 13 residues. Germline V lookup: CDR1 SGHDN, CDR2 FVKESK. CDR3 protein: CASSQDRVDTQYF. As DNA, the CDR3 is TGTGCCAGCAGCCAAGATCGTGTAGATACGCAGTATTTT.

This clone was recorded once. The chain recombines TRBV3-1 (or the pseudogene TRBV3-2) with TRBJ1-6, with D possibly TRBD1 on 6 matching bases. CDR1 LGHDT and CDR2 YNNKEL come from the germline V gene (reference sequence). Between the trimmed V and J ends, which lost 4 bases and 9 bases, there was a span of 16 bases. CDR3 length: 15 residues. The CDR3, as DNA: TGTGCCAGCAGCCTTTGGACAGTTAAAGGTTCACCCCTCCACTTT. This sequence encodes CASSLWTVKGSPLHF.

CDR3 nucleotides: TGTGCCAGCAGCTTAGTCGCGGTTGGAAGCAATGAGCAGTTCTTC. The encoded protein is CASSLVAVGSNEQFF. This chain joins TRBV7-9 and TRBJ2-1, with unresolved D. V lost 1 base and J 6 bases, leaving 13 bases between the germline ends. CDR3 length: 15 amino acids. CDR1 SEHNR and CDR2 FQNEAQ come from the germline V gene (reference sequence).

V is TRBV11-2 and J is TRBJ2-1; 8 bases are a match to TRBD1. The V gene end was trimmed by 3 bases and the J gene end by 8 bases; junction bases not matched to a gene: 3. This CDR3 is built from 13 residues. Germline CDR1 SGHAT, CDR2 FQNNGV. The CDR3 nucleotides are TGTGCCAGCAGCTTGGACAGGGTGCATGAGCAGTTCTTC. This sequence encodes CASSLDRVHEQFF.

This clone was observed at least ten times. The chain is built from TRBV4-2 and TRBJ2-2, with 13 bases identical to TRBD2. Germline CDR1 is LGHNA and CDR2 is YNFKEQ. CDR3 length: 16 residues. With V trimmed by 4 bases and J by 6 bases, 5 bases remained unmatched. The CDR3 bases are TGTGCCAGCAGCCGAGGGACTAGCGGGATACCCGGGGAGCTGTTTTTT. It yields the protein CASSRGTSGIPGELFF.

The rearrangement links TRBV19 to TRBJ1-5; 9 nucleotides agree with TRBD1. Per the germline V gene, CDR1 is LNHDA and CDR2 is SQIVND (reference sequence). With V trimmed by 5 bases and J by 9 bases, 17 bases remained unmatched. The CDR3 has 17 residues. The CDR3 protein is CASSLGTGTASFRPQHF. The DNA for the CDR3 is TGTGCCAGTAGTCTGGGGACAGGGACGGCTTCCTTTCGGCCCCAGCATTTT.

The V call is TRBV7-8, the J call TRBJ2-1, with 7 bases fitting TRBD2. CDR3 length equals 14 residues. The germline V gene has CDR1 SGHVS and CDR2 FQNEAQ. V was pared by 5 bases and J by 6 bases, with 7 bases of the junction left unmatched. CDR3 coding DNA: TGTGCCAGCAGCCCTGAGAGGGAGGGCAATGAGCAGTTCTTC. Translated, it gives CASSPEREGNEQFF.